This T cell receptor beta chain was identified in a study of blood T cell repertoires in COVID-19. Study summary: Acute and convalescent COVID-19 specimens originated in the United States, Italy and Spain. PBMCs, B-cell-depleted T cells, or T cells were the source of the cDNA or gDNA that made up the material.

The CDR3 extends over 12 amino acids. Unmatched junction bases numbered 8, after V lost 6 bases and J lost 6 bases. Germline V gene sequence: CDR1 SQVTM, CDR2 ANQGSEA. In the original processing: Amplification of reference gene primers was used by the study to estimate nucleated cell counts. Assay: immunoSEQ multiplex PCR; the TCRdb copy retains only in-frame clones and omits some. V and J calls and clone size are copied from that table; D and trimming were computed from the DNA. The sample carries roughly 130,000 clones, around 84% recorded once. Seattle enrolled patients during active infection and tracked them longitudinally.

The TCR was taken from a man in his thirties or forties with COVID-19, enrolled during active disease. Sequenced sample: peripheral blood. V usage is TRBV29-1 and J usage is TRBJ2-7; 7 nucleotides match TRBD1. In DNA form, the CDR3 reads TGCAGCGTCCTAGCCGACAGGGTCGAGCAGTACTTC. Translating it yields CSVLADRVEQYF.